The clone carrying this T cell receptor beta chain was recorded a few times. What it recognizes is unknown. This sample was taken from a study of blood T cells in healthy people across ages. The use of a sample-barcoded 5' primer and a J-beta primer mix characterized a second PCR of roughly 6 to 12 cycles. TCRdb reprocessed the 5' RACE reads with MiXCR, giving one entry per CDR3 protein. The repertoire consists of about 1.8 million distinct CDR3 sequences, with 49% occurring once and the leading ten covering more than 2%. The length of the CDR3 is 16 residues. Germline CDR1 reads LGHNA; CDR2 reads YSLEER. V lost 0 bases to trimming and J lost 2 bases, with 8 bases between them. Study conclusions and caveats: Naive T cell percentage and TCR beta diversity correlated strongly. Relative to aged donors, long-lived donors carried more naive CD4+ cells and displayed higher diversity.

Sequencing was done on a sample of blood. This clonotype originated in a woman in her thirties or forties in good health. The chain combines TRBV4-3 with TRBJ2-6, with TRBD1 as a possible D gene (5 bases). The CDR3 reads CASSQEQAAGANVLTF. The CDR3 DNA follows: TGCGCCAGCAGCCAAGAACAGGCCGCTGGGGCCAACGTCCTGACTTTC.